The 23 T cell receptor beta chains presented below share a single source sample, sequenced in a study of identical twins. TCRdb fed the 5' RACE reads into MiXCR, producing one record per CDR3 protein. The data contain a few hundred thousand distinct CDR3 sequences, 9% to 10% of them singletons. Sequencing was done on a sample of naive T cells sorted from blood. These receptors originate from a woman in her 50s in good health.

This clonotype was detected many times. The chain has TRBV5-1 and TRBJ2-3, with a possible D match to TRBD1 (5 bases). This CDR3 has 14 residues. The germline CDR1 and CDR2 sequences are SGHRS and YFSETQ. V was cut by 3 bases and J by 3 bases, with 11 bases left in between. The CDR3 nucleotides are TGCGCCAGCAGCTCTGGGCAGGGTACAGATACGCAGTATTTT. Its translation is CASSSGQGTDTQYF.

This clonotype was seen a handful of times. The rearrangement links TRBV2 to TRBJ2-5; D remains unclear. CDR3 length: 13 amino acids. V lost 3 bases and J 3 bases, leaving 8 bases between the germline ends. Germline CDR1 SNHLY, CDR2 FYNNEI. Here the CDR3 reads CASSDKGEETQYF. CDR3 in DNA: TGTGCCAGCAGTGATAAGGGCGAAGAGACCCAGTACTTC.

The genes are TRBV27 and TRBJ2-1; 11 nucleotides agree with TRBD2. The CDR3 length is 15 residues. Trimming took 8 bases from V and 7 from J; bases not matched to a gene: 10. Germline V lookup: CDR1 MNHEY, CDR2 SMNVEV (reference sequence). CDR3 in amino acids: CASHRPGLADNEQFF. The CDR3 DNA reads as TGTGCCAGCCACCGACCGGGACTAGCGGATAATGAGCAGTTCTTC.

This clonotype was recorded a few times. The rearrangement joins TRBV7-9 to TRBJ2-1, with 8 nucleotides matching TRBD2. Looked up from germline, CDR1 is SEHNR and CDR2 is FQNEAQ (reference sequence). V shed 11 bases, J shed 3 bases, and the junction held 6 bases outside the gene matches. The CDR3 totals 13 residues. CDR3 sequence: CAGREGLYNEQFF. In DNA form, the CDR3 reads TGTGCCGGCCGGGAGGGCCTCTACAATGAGCAGTTCTTC.

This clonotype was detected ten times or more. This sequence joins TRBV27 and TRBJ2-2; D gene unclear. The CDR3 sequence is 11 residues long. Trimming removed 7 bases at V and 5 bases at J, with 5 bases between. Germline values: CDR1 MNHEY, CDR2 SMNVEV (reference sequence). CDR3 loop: CASTRTGELFF. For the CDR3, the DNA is TGTGCCAGCACCCGGACCGGGGAGCTGTTTTTT.

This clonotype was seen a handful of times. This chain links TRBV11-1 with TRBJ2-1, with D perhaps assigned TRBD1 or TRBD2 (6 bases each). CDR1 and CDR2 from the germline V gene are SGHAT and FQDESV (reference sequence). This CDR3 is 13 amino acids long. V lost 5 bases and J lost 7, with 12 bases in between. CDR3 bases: TGTGCCAGCAGCCCTCGGGGGCGGAATGAGCAGTTCTTC. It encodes CASSPRGRNEQFF.

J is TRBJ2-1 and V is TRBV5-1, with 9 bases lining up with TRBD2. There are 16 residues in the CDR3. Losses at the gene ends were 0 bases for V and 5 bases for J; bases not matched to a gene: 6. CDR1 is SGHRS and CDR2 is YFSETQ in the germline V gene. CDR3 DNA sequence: TGCGCCAGCAGCTTGGGGGCGGGAGGGCCGGACAATGAGCAGTTCTTC. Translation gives CASSLGAGGPDNEQFF.

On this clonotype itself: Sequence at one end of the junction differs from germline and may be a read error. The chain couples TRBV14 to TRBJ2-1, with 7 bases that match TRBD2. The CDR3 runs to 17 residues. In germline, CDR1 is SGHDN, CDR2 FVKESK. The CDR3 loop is CASSHLPFGLGVDEQFF. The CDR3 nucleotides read TGTGCCAGCAGCCACCTACCTTTCGGACTAGGGGTGGATGAGCAATTCTTC.

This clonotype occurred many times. Here the CDR3 DNA reads TGTGCCACCAGTGGGAGGACAGACAATGAGCAGTTCTTC. This encodes CATSGRTDNEQFF. V is TRBV24-1 and J is TRBJ2-1; possibly TRBD1 for D (6 bases). The CDR3 has 13 amino acids. Germline CDR1 is KGHDR and CDR2 is SFDVKD. Trimming shortened V by 5 bases and J by 5 bases, and 9 bases separated the two germline ends.

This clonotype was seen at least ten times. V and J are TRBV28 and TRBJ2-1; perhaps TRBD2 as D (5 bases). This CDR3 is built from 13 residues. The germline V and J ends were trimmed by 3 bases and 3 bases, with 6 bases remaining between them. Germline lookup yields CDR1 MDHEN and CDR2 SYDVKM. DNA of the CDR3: TGTGCCAGCAGTTTGGACTTCTACAATGAGCAGTTCTTC. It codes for CASSLDFYNEQFF.

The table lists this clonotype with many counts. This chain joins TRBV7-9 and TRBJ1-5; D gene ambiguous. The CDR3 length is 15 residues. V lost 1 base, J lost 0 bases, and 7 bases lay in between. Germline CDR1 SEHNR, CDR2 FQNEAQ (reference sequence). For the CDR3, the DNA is TGTGCCAGCAGCTTAGAGGGATATAGCAATCAGCCCCAGCATTTT. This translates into CASSLEGYSNQPQHF.

Here the CDR3 DNA reads TGTGCCAGCAGCTCCGAAAGGGTCGGGCTCTACGAGCAGTACTTC. This codes for CASSSERVGLYEQYF. The chain has TRBV7-9 and TRBJ2-7; D call uncertain. Between the trimmed V and J ends, which lost 4 bases and 3 bases, there was a span of 16 bases. The germline gives CDR1 SEHNR, CDR2 FQNEAQ (reference sequence). The CDR3 runs 15 residues.

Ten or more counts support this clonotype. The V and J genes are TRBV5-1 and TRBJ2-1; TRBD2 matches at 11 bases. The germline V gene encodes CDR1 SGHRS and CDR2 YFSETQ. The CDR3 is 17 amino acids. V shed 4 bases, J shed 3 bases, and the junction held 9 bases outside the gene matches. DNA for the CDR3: TGCGCCAGCAGCCACACCCCACTAGCGGGAGTCTACAATGAGCAGTTCTTC. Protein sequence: CASSHTPLAGVYNEQFF.

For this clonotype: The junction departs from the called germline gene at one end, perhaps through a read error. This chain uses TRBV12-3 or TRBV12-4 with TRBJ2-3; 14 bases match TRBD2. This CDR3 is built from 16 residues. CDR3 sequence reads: CACSWTSGRFTDTQYF. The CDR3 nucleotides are TGTGCCTGCAGTTGGACTAGCGGGAGGTTCACAGATACGCAGTATTTT.

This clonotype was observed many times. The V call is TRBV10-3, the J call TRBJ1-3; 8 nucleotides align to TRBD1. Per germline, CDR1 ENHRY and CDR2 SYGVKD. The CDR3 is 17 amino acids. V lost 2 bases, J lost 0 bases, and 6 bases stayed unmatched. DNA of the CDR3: TGTGCCATCAGTGAGCCCCAGGGGGCCTACTCTGGAAACACCATATATTTT. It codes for CAISEPQGAYSGNTIYF.

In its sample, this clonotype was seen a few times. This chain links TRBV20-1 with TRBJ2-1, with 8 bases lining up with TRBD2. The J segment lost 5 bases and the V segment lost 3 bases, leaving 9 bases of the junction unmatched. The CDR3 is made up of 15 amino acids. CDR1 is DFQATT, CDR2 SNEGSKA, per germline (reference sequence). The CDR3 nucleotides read TGCAGTGCTAGCGAAACTAGCGGACAGCACAATGAGCAGTTCTTC. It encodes CSASETSGQHNEQFF.

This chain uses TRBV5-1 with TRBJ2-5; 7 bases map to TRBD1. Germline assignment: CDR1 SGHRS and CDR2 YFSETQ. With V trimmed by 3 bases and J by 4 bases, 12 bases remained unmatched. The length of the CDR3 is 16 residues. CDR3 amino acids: CASSSSTGSQGETQYF. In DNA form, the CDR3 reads TGCGCCAGCAGCTCATCGACAGGGTCCCAGGGAGAGACCCAGTACTTC.

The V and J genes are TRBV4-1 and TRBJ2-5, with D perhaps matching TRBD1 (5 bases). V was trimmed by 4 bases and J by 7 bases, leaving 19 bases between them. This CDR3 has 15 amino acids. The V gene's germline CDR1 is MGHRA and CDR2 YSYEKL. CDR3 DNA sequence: TGCGCCAGCAGCCCTCAGATTACAGGACCCCCGACCCAGTACTTC. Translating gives CASSPQITGPPTQYF.

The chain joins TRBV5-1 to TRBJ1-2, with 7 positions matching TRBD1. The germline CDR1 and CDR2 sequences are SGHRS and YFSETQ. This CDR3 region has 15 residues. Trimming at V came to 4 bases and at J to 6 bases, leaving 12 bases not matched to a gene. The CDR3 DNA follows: TGCGCCAGCAGCAGCCCCCCGGGACAGTTAAATGGCTACACCTTC. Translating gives CASSSPPGQLNGYTF.

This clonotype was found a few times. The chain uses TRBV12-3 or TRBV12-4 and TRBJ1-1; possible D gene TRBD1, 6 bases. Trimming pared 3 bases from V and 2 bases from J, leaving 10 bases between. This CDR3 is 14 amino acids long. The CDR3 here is CASSLGHFNTEAFF. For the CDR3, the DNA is TGTGCCAGCAGTTTGGGACATTTTAACACTGAAGCTTTCTTT.

The CDR3 DNA reads as TGTGCCAGCAGCAGTAGTAGGATTGCAACTAATGAAAAACTGTTTTTT. This sequence encodes CASSSSRIATNEKLFF. The chain links TRBV7-8 to TRBJ1-4; D is uncertain. Trimming removed 5 bases at V and 0 bases at J, with 13 bases between. Germline V gives CDR1 SGHVS, CDR2 FQNEAQ. The CDR3 is 16 residues long. Drawing the rest from reference TRBV7-8 and TRBJ1-4, the complete variable domain is GAGVSQSPRYKVAKRGQDVALRCDPISGHVSLFWYQQALGQGPEFLTYFQNEAQLDKSGLPSDRFFAERPEGSVSTLKIQRTQQEDSAVYLCASSSSRIATNEKLFFGSGTQLSVL.

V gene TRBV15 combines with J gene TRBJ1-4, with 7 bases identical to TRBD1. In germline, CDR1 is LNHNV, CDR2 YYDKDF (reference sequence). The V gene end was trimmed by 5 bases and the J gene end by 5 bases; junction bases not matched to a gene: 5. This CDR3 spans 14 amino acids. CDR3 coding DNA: TGTGCCACCAGCCCAGGGGGATTGAATGAAAAACTGTTTTTT. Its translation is CATSPGGLNEKLFF.

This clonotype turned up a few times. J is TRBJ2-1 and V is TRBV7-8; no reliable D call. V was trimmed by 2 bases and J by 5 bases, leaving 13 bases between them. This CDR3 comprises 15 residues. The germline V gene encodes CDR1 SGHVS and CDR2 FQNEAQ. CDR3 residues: CASSLPRWSNNEQFF. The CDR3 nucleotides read TGTGCCAGCAGCTTACCCCGGTGGTCAAACAATGAGCAGTTCTTC. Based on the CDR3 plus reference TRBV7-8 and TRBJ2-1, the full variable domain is GAGVSQSPRYKVAKRGQDVALRCDPISGHVSLFWYQQALGQGPEFLTYFQNEAQLDKSGLPSDRFFAERPEGSVSTLKIQRTQQEDSAVYLCASSLPRWSNNEQFFGPGTRLTVL.